The 20 T cell receptor beta chains below come from one sample, sequenced in a study of PD-1 blockade in mismatch repair-deficient tumors. Clones were sequenced by immunoSEQ multiplex PCR, and TCRdb holds only the in-frame ones, with some missing. In the table there are roughly 130,000 clones, about nine tenths of which are singletons. The input for sequencing was peripheral blood, taken almost 74 weeks after starting pembrolizumab. All receptors derive from an adult with mismatch repair-deficient cancer.

CDR3 sequence reads: CASSQAGGPSRNEQFF. The CDR3 nucleotides read TGTGCCAGCAGCCAAGCGGGAGGGCCGAGTAGGAATGAGCAGTTCTTC. This sequence joins TRBV4-2 and TRBJ2-1, with 8 bases fitting TRBD2. Germline loops: CDR1 LGHNA, CDR2 YNFKEQ. The CDR3 spans 16 residues. V lost 1 base to trimming and J lost 7 bases; unmatched junction nucleotides: 9.

The chain has TRBV7-9 and TRBJ1-2, with D perhaps matching TRBD1 (5 bases). The germline CDR1 and CDR2 sequences are SEHNR and FQNEAQ (reference sequence). Trimming removed 4 bases at V and 6 bases at J, with 15 bases between. This CDR3 has 14 residues. DNA for the CDR3: TGTGCCAGCAGCTCTGGGGGGGTGAAGGATGGCTACACCTTC. Translated: CASSSGGVKDGYTF.

The chain combines TRBV4-1 with TRBJ2-7, with D perhaps being TRBD1 or TRBD2 (7 bases each). The germline V and J ends were trimmed by 6 bases and 4 bases, with 22 bases remaining between them. The CDR3 is 16 residues long. The germline gives CDR1 MGHRA, CDR2 YSYEKL. The CDR3 reads CASRKAGDSGIYEQYF. As DNA, the CDR3 is TGCGCCAGCAGAAAGGCGGGGGACAGCGGGATATACGAGCAGTACTTC.

This chain links TRBV10-2 with TRBJ2-7, with D possibly being TRBD2 (6 bases). Between the trimmed V and J ends, which lost 4 bases and 4 bases, there was a span of 23 bases. CDR3 length: 17 amino acids. Germline V gene lookup returns CDR1 WSHSY and CDR2 SAAADI. The CDR3 here is CASSVTSAGMSLYEQYF. In nucleotides, the CDR3 is TGCGCCAGCAGTGTGACGAGCGCGGGGATGTCCCTTTACGAGCAGTACTTC.

The rearrangement uses TRBV4-3 and TRBJ2-5, with 11 nucleotides matching TRBD2. CDR1 is LGHNA, CDR2 YSLEER, per germline. CDR3 length: 18 residues. Germline trimming cut 4 bases from V and 3 bases from J; bases unmatched to any gene: 13. CDR3 in DNA: TGCGCCAGCAGCCTTAAAAGGGCGGGTAGCGGGAGGGAAGAGACCCAGTACTTC. This translates into CASSLKRAGSGREETQYF.

The V call is TRBV5-1, the J call TRBJ2-1, with D possibly matching TRBD2 (6 bases). The CDR3 extends over 16 amino acids. Germline V gene data show CDR1 as SGHRS and CDR2 as YFSETQ. Trimming shortened V by 1 base and J by 5 bases, and 16 bases separated the two germline ends. The CDR3 loop reads CASSLTSPWGNNEQFF. CDR3 nucleotides: TGCGCCAGCAGCTTGACTAGCCCCTGGGGCAACAATGAGCAGTTCTTC.

The chain employs TRBV5-5 and TRBJ1-4; D gene uncertain. V dropped 6 bases and J dropped 4 bases, with 13 bases sitting between them. This CDR3 spans 14 amino acids. CDR1 and CDR2 (germline): SGHKS, YYEKEE (reference sequence). The CDR3 nucleotides read TGTGCCAGCACCAGGACGGGTAGTAATGAAAAACTGTTTTTT. This codes for CASTRTGSNEKLFF.

The rearrangement uses TRBV13 and TRBJ2-1; 7 bases match TRBD1. Germline V gene sequence: CDR1 PRHDT, CDR2 FYEKMQ (reference sequence). V shed 5 bases, J shed 4 bases, and the junction held 8 bases outside the gene matches. This CDR3 comprises 15 residues. The CDR3: CASSPLGGTYNEQFF. In DNA form, the CDR3 reads TGTGCCAGCAGCCCACTAGGGGGCACGTACAATGAGCAGTTCTTC. The full variable domain, in which reference TRBV13 and TRBJ2-1 provide the parts outside the CDR3, is AAGVIQSPRHLIKEKRETATLKCYPIPRHDTVYWYQQGPGQDPQFLISFYEKMQSDKGSIPDRFSAQQFSDYHSELNMSSLELGDSALYFCASSPLGGTYNEQFFGPGTRLTVL.

This clone was seen a handful of times. This sequence joins TRBV18 and TRBJ2-7; D is uncertain. Trimming pared 6 bases from V and 7 bases from J, leaving 16 bases between. The CDR3 has 13 amino acids. Germline values: CDR1 KGHSH, CDR2 LQKENI. The CDR3 loop is CASSPRGPEEQYF. As DNA, the CDR3 is TGTGCCAGCTCCCCCCGAGGACCGGAGGAGCAGTACTTC.

The J gene is TRBJ1-1, the V gene TRBV5-4; the D gene is possibly TRBD1 (5 bases). Germline V gives CDR1 SGHNT, CDR2 YYREEE (reference sequence). The length of the CDR3 is 16 residues. Trimming stripped 4 bases from V and 1 base from J, with 17 bases between. CDR3 in DNA: TGTGCCAGCAGCCTGGGGCAGTACGCGGCGAACACTGAAGCTTTCTTT. It encodes CASSLGQYAANTEAFF.

The chain joins TRBV19 to TRBJ2-7; 9 bases are a match to TRBD1. This CDR3 is built from 14 residues. CDR1 is LNHDA, CDR2 SQIVND, per germline (reference sequence). J lost 4 bases, V lost 6 bases, and 7 bases had no gene match. The CDR3 DNA reads as TGTGCCAGTAGCCCCGGGACAGGGTGGTACGAGCAGTACTTC. It translates to CASSPGTGWYEQYF.

The rearrangement links TRBV19 to TRBJ2-7; 10 bases agree with TRBD1. V shed 5 bases and J 2 bases; nucleotides not matched to a gene: 3. The CDR3 loop spans 14 amino acids. Germline CDR1 is LNHDA and CDR2 is SQIVND (reference sequence). The CDR3: CASSSGTGAYEQYF. The CDR3 region has the DNA TGTGCCAGTAGTTCTGGGACAGGGGCCTACGAGCAGTACTTC.

CDR3: CASSLEGGVTGELFF. In DNA form, the CDR3 reads TGTGCCAGCAGCTTAGAAGGGGGTGTTACCGGGGAGCTGTTTTTT. The chain carries TRBV7-3 and TRBJ2-2, with TRBD1 as a possible D gene (6 bases). This CDR3 contains 15 residues. Trimming took off 2 bases at V and 5 bases at J, with 12 bases between the two ends. Germline CDR1 and CDR2: SGHTA and FQGTGA. The full variable domain, rest sourced from reference TRBV7-3 and TRBJ2-2, is GAGVSQTPSNKVTEKGKYVELRCDPISGHTALYWYRQSLGQGPEFLIYFQGTGAADDSGLPNDRFFAVRPEGSVSTLKIQRTERGDSAVYLCASSLEGGVTGELFFGEGSRLTVL.

The chain is built from TRBV6-7 and TRBJ1-2, with TRBD1 matching over 9 bases. TRBV6-7 is treated as an ORF (open reading frame) with a function not yet certain. There are 14 residues in the CDR3. J lost 8 bases, V lost 5 bases, and 9 bases had no gene match. CDR3 region: CASSLPGQGEGYTF. The CDR3 DNA reads as TGTGCCAGCAGTCTCCCGGGACAGGGAGAAGGCTACACCTTC.

The V call is TRBV13, the J call TRBJ2-3, with TRBD2 matching over 9 bases. From germline, CDR1 is PRHDT and CDR2 FYEKMQ (reference sequence). The CDR3 is made up of 17 amino acids. V shed 3 bases, J shed 4 bases, and the junction held 11 bases outside the gene matches. The DNA for the CDR3 is TGTGCCAGCAGCTTCTTGACTAGCGGAAGTAATGCAGATACGCAGTATTTT. Translating gives CASSFLTSGSNADTQYF.

The chain uses TRBV7-9 and TRBJ1-1, with no clear D. V was shortened by 7 bases and J by 0 bases, with 15 bases between the two germline ends. Per germline, CDR1 SEHNR and CDR2 FQNEAQ (reference sequence). The CDR3 has 15 amino acids. CDR3 sequence reads: CASTPTEYMNTEAFF. The CDR3 nucleotides read TGTGCCAGCACCCCGACGGAGTATATGAACACTGAAGCTTTCTTT.

The table lists this clone with a few counts. Compared with germline, one end of the junction differs, possibly owing to a read error. The CDR3 sequence is CASSQDGLAGAGGELFF. The CDR3 region has the DNA TGCGCCAGCAGCCAAGATGGGCTAGCGGGAGCCGGCGGGGAGCTGTTTTTT. The chain joins TRBV5-4 to TRBJ2-2, with 10 positions matching TRBD2. The CDR3 covers 17 residues. Germline CDR1 SGHNT, CDR2 YYREEE (reference sequence). Based on the CDR3 plus reference TRBV5-4 and TRBJ2-2, the full variable domain is ETGVTQSPTHLIKTRGQQVTLRCSSQSGHNTVSWYQQALGQGPQFIFQYYREEENGRGNFPPRFSGLQFPNYSSELNVNALELDDSALYLCASSQDGLAGAGGELFFGEGSRLTVL.

The chain carries TRBV28 and TRBJ2-2, with D perhaps TRBD1 (5 bases). This CDR3 comprises 15 residues. The V gene's germline CDR1 is MDHEN and CDR2 SYDVKM. Trimming cost V 4 bases and J 7 bases, with 16 bases left between them. DNA of the CDR3: TGTGCCAGCAGTTCCCCGACAGTGCAAGGCGGGGAGCTGTTTTTT. Protein sequence: CASSSPTVQGGELFF.

On this clone itself: The sample has other DNA sequences that encode this CDR3 too. This sequence joins TRBV10-3 and TRBJ2-2; 11 bases line up with TRBD2. The CDR3 extends over 16 amino acids. The germline CDR1 and CDR2 sequences are ENHRY and SYGVKD. V lost 2 bases and J lost 5; bases outside the gene matches: 4. CDR3 loop: CAISETSGRVTGELFF. In nucleotides, the CDR3 is TGTGCCATCAGTGAGACTAGCGGGAGAGTAACCGGGGAGCTGTTTTTT.

This rearrangement joins TRBV5-1 to TRBJ2-7; D remains unclear. V gave up 5 bases and J gave up 0 bases, with 15 bases separating them. This CDR3 spans 15 amino acids. The V gene's germline CDR1 is SGHRS and CDR2 YFSETQ. As DNA, the CDR3 is TGCGCCAGCAGTCCCCGTATAGAGAGCTCCTACGAGCAGTACTTC. The encoded protein is CASSPRIESSYEQYF.